These T cell receptor beta chains were read from a single sample in a study of cytomegalovirus exposure and HLA in healthy donors. Assay: immunoSEQ multiplex PCR; the TCRdb copy retains only in-frame clones and omits some. The table lists fewer than 250,000 clones, just under 75% of them singletons. Sample: PBMCs. These receptor sequences come from a woman aged 30 to 39 in good health and CMV-seropositive. The CDR3 runs from the conserved cysteine through the conserved F or W. D genes are given only for firm matches. The listing skips clone size in some rows; elsewhere it reads once, few, many or a size class.

TRBD2	TRBV2	TRBJ2-7	-	CASSRREGNEQYF	TGTGCCAGCAGTCGTAGGGAGGGCAACGAGCAGTACTTC
TRBD2	TRBV4-1	TRBJ2-2	few	CASSQDRTSGKNTGELFF	TGCGCCAGCAGCCAAGATCGTACTAGCGGGAAGAACACCGGGGAGCTGTTTTTT
TRBD1	TRBV19	TRBJ2-5	-	CASSNSGTEETQYF	TGTGCCAGTAGTAACTCCGGGACAGAAGAGACCCAGTACTTC
TRBD2	TRBV6-6	TRBJ2-5	-	CASRPGLAGIETQYF	TGTGCCAGCAGGCCCGGACTAGCGGGAATAGAGACCCAGTACTTC
TRBD1	TRBV6-5	TRBJ2-7	-	CASRRQGVQRGGQYF	TGTGCCAGCAGGAGACAGGGGGTACAGAGGGGTGGTCAGTACTTC
TRBD1	TRBV28	TRBJ1-1	once	CASARQGPEAFF	TGTGCCAGCGCAAGACAGGGCCCTGAAGCTTTCTTT
-	TRBV6-1	TRBJ1-2	-	CASSEQGWGYGYTF	TGTGCCAGCAGTGAGCAGGGATGGGGCTATGGCTACACCTTC
TRBD2	TRBV29-1	TRBJ2-7	-	CSVEGREAGGPYEQYF	TGCAGCGTTGAAGGGAGGGAAGCGGGAGGGCCCTACGAGCAGTACTTC
TRBD1	TRBV6-6	TRBJ1-1	-	CASSYARQGMNTEAFF	TGTGCCAGCAGTTACGCTAGACAGGGGATGAACACTGAAGCTTTCTTT
-	TRBV6-4	TRBJ2-3	-	CASSDDGSGGDTQYF	TGTGCCAGCAGTGACGACGGGTCGGGTGGAGATACGCAGTATTTT
TRBD1	TRBV7-6	TRBJ2-3	-	CASRDTGVTDTQYF	TGTGCCAGCAGGGACACAGGGGTTACAGATACGCAGTATTTT
TRBD2	TRBV5-6	TRBJ2-7	-	CASTAQGLTAYEQYF	TGTGCCAGCACCGCCCAGGGACTAACCGCCTACGAGCAGTACTTC
-	TRBV19	TRBJ1-1	-	CASTPTRSGEAFF	TGTGCCAGTACCCCGACCCGATCAGGTGAAGCTTTCTTT
-	TRBV10-3	TRBJ2-2	-	CAISDIGELFF	TGTGCCATCAGTGACATCGGGGAGCTGTTTTTT
-	TRBV19	TRBJ2-3	-	CASSIGGAFTDTQYF	TGTGCCAGTAGTATAGGAGGCGCCTTCACAGATACGCAGTATTTT
TRBD1	TRBV18	TRBJ1-5	-	CASSPPGTGLGNQPQHF	TGTGCCAGCTCACCCCCAGGGACAGGGTTGGGCAATCAGCCCCAGCATTTT
TRBD1	TRBV7-9	TRBJ2-2	-	CASSEGGQGELFF	TGTGCTAGCAGCGAAGGGGGACAGGGGGAGCTGTTTTTT
TRBD2	TRBV5-1	TRBJ2-2	few	CASGREAGTGELFF	TGCGCCAGCGGTCGGGAGGCCGGCACCGGGGAGCTGTTTTTT
-	TRBV28	TRBJ1-5	-	CASSFCWDCLLWGGNQPQHF	TGTGCCAGCAGTTTCTGCTGGGACTGCCTCCTTTGGGGTGGCAATCAGCCCCAGCATTTT
TRBD2	TRBV5-4	TRBJ2-7	once	CASSLWGLAASYEQYF	TGTGCCAGCAGCTTGTGGGGACTAGCGGCTTCCTACGAGCAGTACTTC
TRBD2	TRBV10-3	TRBJ2-7	-	CAISSQTSSPYEQYF	TGTGCCATCAGCTCACAGACTAGCAGCCCCTACGAGCAGTACTTC
TRBD1	TRBV6-6	TRBJ1-2	-	CASSSLGQGRDGYTF	TGTGCCAGCAGTTCCCTCGGACAGGGTCGAGATGGCTACACCTTC
TRBD1	TRBV6-5	TRBJ2-7	-	CASSYPGQGYEQYF	TGTGCCAGCAGTTACCCGGGACAGGGCTACGAGCAGTACTTC
-	TRBV5-4	TRBJ2-7	-	CASSEPGLTYYEQYF	TGTGCCAGCAGCGAGCCGGGACTCACTTACTACGAGCAGTACTTC
-	TRBV28	TRBJ2-3	-	CASSFGGGMLRVPDTQYF	TGTGCCAGCAGTTTTGGCGGTGGGATGCTCAGGGTTCCAGATACGCAGTATTTT
-	TRBV7-7	TRBJ2-3	-	CASSLMPGLSADTQYF	TGTGCTAGCAGCTTGATGCCAGGCCTCAGTGCAGATACGCAGTATTTT
TRBD1	TRBV6-1	TRBJ2-7	-	CASRTGNEQYF	TGTGCCAGCAGGACAGGGAACGAGCAGTACTTC
-	TRBV7-2	TRBJ2-7	-	CASSDGRDYEQYF	TGTGCCAGCAGCGATGGACGGGACTACGAGCAGTACTTC
TRBD1	TRBV6-5	TRBJ1-2	-	CASSELDRGSGYTF	TGTGCCAGCAGTGAACTGGACAGGGGATCTGGCTACACCTTC
-	TRBV5-4	TRBJ1-1	-	CASSLYPGGLTEAFF	TGTGCCAGCAGCTTGTATCCGGGGGGGCTAACTGAAGCTTTCTTT
TRBD1	TRBV19	TRBJ2-1	few	CASRMNGQGFNEQFF	TGTGCCAGTAGGATGAACGGACAGGGGTTCAATGAGCAGTTCTTC
TRBD2	TRBV10-1	TRBJ2-2	-	CASSGAGVPGTGELFF	TGCGCCAGCAGTGGAGCGGGAGTGCCGGGCACCGGGGAGCTGTTTTTT
TRBD1	TRBV19	TRBJ2-7	-	CASSDRDRGSYEQYF	TGTGCCAGTAGTGACCGGGACAGGGGGTCCTACGAGCAGTACTTC
-	TRBV4-1	TRBJ1-5	-	CASSQQQGTNQPQHF	TGCGCCAGCAGCCAGCAGCAGGGTACCAATCAGCCCCAGCATTTT
-	TRBV5-6	TRBJ2-7	once	CASSYRRGLGDEQYF	TGTGCCAGCAGCTACCGGCGGGGGCTTGGGGACGAGCAGTACTTC
-	TRBV10-2	TRBJ2-2	-	CASSGSLGPRRESNTGELFF	TGCGCCAGCAGTGGATCTTTAGGACCACGCCGGGAGTCGAACACCGGGGAGCTGTTTTTT
-	TRBV27	TRBJ2-7	-	CASSSRDTTYEQYF	TGTGCCAGCAGTTCCCGGGACACAACCTACGAGCAGTACTTC